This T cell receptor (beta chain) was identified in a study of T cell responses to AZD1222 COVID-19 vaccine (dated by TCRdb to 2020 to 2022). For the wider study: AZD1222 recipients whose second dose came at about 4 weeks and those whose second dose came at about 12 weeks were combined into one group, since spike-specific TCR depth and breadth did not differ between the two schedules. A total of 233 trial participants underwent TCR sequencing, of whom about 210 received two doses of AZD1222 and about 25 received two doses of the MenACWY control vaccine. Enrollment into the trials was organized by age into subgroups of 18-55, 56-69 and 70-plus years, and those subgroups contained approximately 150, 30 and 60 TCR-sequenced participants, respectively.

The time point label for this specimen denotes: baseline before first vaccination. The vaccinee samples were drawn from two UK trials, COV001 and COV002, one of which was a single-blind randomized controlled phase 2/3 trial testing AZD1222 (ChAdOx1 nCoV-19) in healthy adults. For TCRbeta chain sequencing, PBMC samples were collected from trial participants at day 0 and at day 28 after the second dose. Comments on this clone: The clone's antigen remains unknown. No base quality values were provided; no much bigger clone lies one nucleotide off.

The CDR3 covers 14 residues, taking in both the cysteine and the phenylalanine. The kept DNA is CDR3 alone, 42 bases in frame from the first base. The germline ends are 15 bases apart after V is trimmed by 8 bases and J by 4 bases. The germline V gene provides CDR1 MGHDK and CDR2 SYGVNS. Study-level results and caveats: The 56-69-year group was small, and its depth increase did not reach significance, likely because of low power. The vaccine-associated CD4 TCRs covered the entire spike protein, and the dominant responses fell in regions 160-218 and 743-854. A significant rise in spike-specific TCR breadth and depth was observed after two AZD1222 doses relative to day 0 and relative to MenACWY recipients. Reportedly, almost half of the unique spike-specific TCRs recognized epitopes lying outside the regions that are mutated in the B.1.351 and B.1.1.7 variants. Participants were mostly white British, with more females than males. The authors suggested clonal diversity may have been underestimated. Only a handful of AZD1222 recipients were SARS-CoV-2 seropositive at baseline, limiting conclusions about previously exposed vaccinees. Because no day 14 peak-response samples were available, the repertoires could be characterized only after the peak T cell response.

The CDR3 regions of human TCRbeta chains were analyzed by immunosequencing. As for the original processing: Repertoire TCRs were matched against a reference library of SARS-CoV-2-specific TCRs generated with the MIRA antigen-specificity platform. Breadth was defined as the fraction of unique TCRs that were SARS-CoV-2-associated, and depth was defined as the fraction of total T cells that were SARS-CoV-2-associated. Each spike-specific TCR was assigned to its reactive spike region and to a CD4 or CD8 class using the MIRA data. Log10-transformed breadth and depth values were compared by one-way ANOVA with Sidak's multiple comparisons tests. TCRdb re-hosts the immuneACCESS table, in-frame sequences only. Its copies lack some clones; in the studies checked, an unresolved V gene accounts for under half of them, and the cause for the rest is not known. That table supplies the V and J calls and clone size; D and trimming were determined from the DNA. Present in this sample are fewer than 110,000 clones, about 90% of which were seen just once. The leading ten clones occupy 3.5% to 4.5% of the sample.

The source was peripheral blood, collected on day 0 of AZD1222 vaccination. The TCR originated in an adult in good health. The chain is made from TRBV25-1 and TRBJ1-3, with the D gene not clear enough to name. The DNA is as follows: TGTGCCAGCGCAGTACCCGGACCCGGAAACACCATATATTTT. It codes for CASAVPGPGNTIYF.